This entry features one TCR beta chain sequence. The data stem from a study of blood T cell repertoires in COVID-19. TCRdb keeps only in-frame clones here, not all; method: immunoSEQ multiplex PCR. The data contain approximately 140,000 clones, 70% to 90% of them seen just once; the ten biggest clones take up 3%. The CDR3 sequence is 11 residues long. The V end was cut by 5 bases, the J end by 6 bases, with 7 bases between. Per the germline V gene, CDR1 is PRHDT and CDR2 is FYEKMQ (reference sequence). This sequence originates from a woman aged 40-49 years with active or convalescent COVID-19. The sample comprised peripheral blood. V gene TRBV13 combines with J gene TRBJ1-1; D is ambiguous. The CDR3 DNA reads TGTGCCAGCAGCCAAAGCCCTGAAGCTTTCTTT. It translates to CASSQSPEAFF.